These 9 T cell receptor beta chains came from one sample sequenced in a study of blood T cell repertoires in COVID-19. Sequencing was performed with immunoSEQ multiplex PCR; in TCRdb, only in-frame clones are kept and a portion is missing. The sample has about 260,000 clones; about 87% are singletons. Sequenced sample: PBMCs or T cells enriched from blood (not recorded which). The source of these receptors is a woman between 50 and 59 years old who had recovered from COVID-19.

The chain couples TRBV23-1 to TRBJ1-1; 9 nucleotides line up with TRBD1. TRBV23-1 belongs to the ORF category, with a function that is uncertain. The CDR3 extends over 17 amino acids. The trim removed 1 base at V and 3 bases at J, leaving 9 bases unmatched. CDR3 in amino acids: CASSQYGDRASHTEAFF. The CDR3 coding sequence is TGCGCCAGCAGTCAATACGGGGACAGGGCCTCACACACTGAAGCTTTCTTT.

The chain joins TRBV2 to TRBJ1-2; D uncertain. Germline CDR1 SNHLY, CDR2 FYNNEI. V shed 2 bases and J shed 8 bases, with 6 bases lying between them. There are 11 residues in the CDR3. CDR3 coding DNA: TGTGCCAGCAGTGAATATGTCGGCTACACCTTC. Its protein is CASSEYVGYTF.

This chain connects TRBV5-1 to TRBJ1-5, with a tentative D call TRBD1 (5 bases). In germline, CDR1 is SGHRS, CDR2 YFSETQ. V was trimmed by 4 bases and J by 0 bases, leaving 11 bases between them. This CDR3 is 15 amino acids long. For the CDR3, the DNA is TGCGCCAGCAGCCTCGGACAAGATAGCAATCAGCCCCAGCATTTT. Translating it yields CASSLGQDSNQPQHF.

The chain is built from TRBV18 and TRBJ2-2, with TRBD2 identical over 11 bases. The CDR3 totals 17 residues. With V trimmed by 1 base and J by 2 bases, 3 bases remained unmatched. CDR1 and CDR2 from the germline V gene are KGHSH and LQKENI. DNA for the CDR3: TGTGCCAGCTCACCACTCGGGACTAGCGGTAACACCGGGGAGCTGTTTTTT. It codes for CASSPLGTSGNTGELFF.

The chain carries TRBV27 and TRBJ2-6; D is perhaps TRBD2 (7 bases). V was cut by 0 bases and J by 2 bases, with 8 bases left in between. This CDR3 region has 16 residues. Germline values: CDR1 MNHEY, CDR2 SMNVEV (reference sequence). The CDR3 spells CASSLSRGPGANVLTF. The CDR3 DNA follows: TGTGCCAGCAGTTTATCGCGGGGGCCTGGGGCCAACGTCCTGACTTTC.

The chain couples TRBV5-4 to TRBJ2-7; TRBD2 matches 8 bases. With V trimmed by 0 bases and J by 3 bases, 5 bases remained unmatched. Germline-derived CDR1 and CDR2 are SGHNT and YYREEE (reference sequence). The CDR3 spans 15 residues. The CDR3 protein is CASSLALSGIYEQYF. The CDR3 nucleotides are TGTGCCAGCAGCTTGGCCCTTAGCGGGATCTACGAGCAGTACTTC.

V is TRBV7-2 and J is TRBJ2-3, with 13 bases fitting TRBD2. The V gene end was trimmed by 5 bases and the J gene end by 7 bases; junction bases not matched to a gene: 9. The germline V gene has CDR1 SGHTA and CDR2 FQGNSA. The CDR3 totals 16 residues. The CDR3 protein is CASSPGRLAGGNTQYF. Written as DNA, the CDR3 is TGTGCCAGCAGCCCCGGTCGACTAGCGGGAGGAAATACGCAGTATTTT.

The chain recombines TRBV9 with TRBJ2-3, with 11 bases matching TRBD2. Germline V CDR1 and CDR2: SGDLS, YYNGEE. This CDR3 region has 16 residues. The V gene end was trimmed by 0 bases and the J gene end by 8 bases; junction bases not matched to a gene: 8. The CDR3 sequence: CASSVVSGGGLATQYF. The CDR3 DNA reads as TGTGCCAGCAGCGTAGTTAGCGGGGGGGGTCTAGCTACGCAGTATTTT.

The gene calls are TRBV29-1 and TRBJ2-3, with 7 nucleotides matching TRBD1. Germline CDR1 and CDR2: SQVTM and ANQGSEA. The J segment lost 2 bases and the V segment lost 5 bases, leaving 10 bases of the junction unmatched. CDR3 length: 15 amino acids. As DNA, the CDR3 is TGCAGCGTTCCAGCGACAGGGTATTCCACAGATACGCAGTATTTT. The encoded protein is CSVPATGYSTDTQYF.